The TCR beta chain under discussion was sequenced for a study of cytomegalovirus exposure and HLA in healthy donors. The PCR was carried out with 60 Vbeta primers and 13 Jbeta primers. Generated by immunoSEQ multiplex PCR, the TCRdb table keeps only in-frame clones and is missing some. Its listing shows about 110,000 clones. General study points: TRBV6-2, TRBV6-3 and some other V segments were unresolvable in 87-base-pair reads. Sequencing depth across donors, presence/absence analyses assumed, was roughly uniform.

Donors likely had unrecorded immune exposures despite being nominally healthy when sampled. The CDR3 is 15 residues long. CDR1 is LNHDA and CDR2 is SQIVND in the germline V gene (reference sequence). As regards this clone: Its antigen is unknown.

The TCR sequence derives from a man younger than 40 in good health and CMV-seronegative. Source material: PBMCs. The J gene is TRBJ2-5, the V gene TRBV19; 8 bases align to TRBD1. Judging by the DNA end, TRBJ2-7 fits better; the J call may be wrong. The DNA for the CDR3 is TGTGCCAGTAGTCTGAGCGGACAGGGCACCTACGAGCAGTACTTC. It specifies CASSLSGQGTYEQYF.